One and the same sample provided the 14 T cell receptor beta chains below, sequenced in a study of vaccination and CD4 T cells after COVID-19. The sample's treatment: roughly 11-day PBMC culture with coronavirus spike peptide pools or control peptides (ViraFEST assay). The Oncomine TCR Beta short-read assay was applied to DNA of cultured CD4+ T cells. TCRdb re-called the PCR reads through MiXCR, storing one row per CDR3 protein. The sample has several thousand distinct CDR3 sequences, 60% seen once. The antigens these receptors bind are not known. The material sequenced was cultured CD4+ T cells from blood, taken after SARS-CoV-2 vaccination. These receptors originate from a human donor with COVID-19.

The CDR3 DNA reads as TGTGCCAGTAGTATGCGGGGTCCTAATCAGCCCCAGCATTTT. This sequence encodes CASSMRGPNQPQHF. The chain carries TRBV19 and TRBJ1-5, with D hard to call. Deletions cut 3 bases from V and 4 bases from J, with 10 bases between. CDR3 length equals 14 residues. The V gene's germline CDR1 is LNHDA and CDR2 SQIVND (reference sequence).

V usage is TRBV7-2 and J usage is TRBJ2-7, with D perhaps matching TRBD2 (5 bases). The length of the CDR3 is 14 residues. In germline, CDR1 is SGHTA, CDR2 FQGNSA. V lost 1 base to trimming and J lost 2 bases, with 9 bases between them. In DNA form, the CDR3 reads TGTGCCAGCAGCTTAGTTGGACTTGCCTACGAGCAGTACTTC. Amino acids: CASSLVGLAYEQYF.

The chain links TRBV5-4 to TRBJ2-7; TRBD1 is a possible D gene (6 bases). The CDR3 length is 16 residues. Per the germline V gene, CDR1 is SGHNT and CDR2 is YYREEE (reference sequence). Trimming removed 0 bases from V and 0 bases from J, with 13 bases in between. The CDR3 here is CASSLAGGGPSYEQYF. As DNA, the CDR3 is TGTGCCAGCAGCTTGGCTGGGGGCGGGCCCTCCTACGAGCAGTACTTC. Supplemented by reference TRBV5-4 and TRBJ2-7, the full variable domain reads ETGVTQSPTHLIKTRGQQVTLRCSSQSGHNTVSWYQQALGQGPQFIFQYYREEENGRGNFPPRFSGLQFPNYSSELNVNALELDDSALYLCASSLAGGGPSYEQYFGPGTRLTVT.

This clonotype came up a few times. The rearrangement links TRBV20-1 to TRBJ1-5; no firm D call. Trimming left V 2 bases short and J 8 bases short, with 13 bases between. The CDR3 is 13 amino acids. The germline V gene encodes CDR1 DFQATT and CDR2 SNEGSKA (reference sequence). CDR3 amino acids: CSARTDAREPQHF. CDR3 nucleotides: TGCAGTGCTAGAACCGACGCGAGGGAGCCCCAGCATTTT.

This chain joins TRBV7-2 and TRBJ1-2; no firm D call. V lost 0 bases, J lost 1 base, and 9 bases lay in between. The length of the CDR3 is 15 residues. Per the germline V gene, CDR1 is SGHTA and CDR2 is FQGNSA. CDR3 loop: CASSLAKTVNYGYTF. The CDR3 bases are TGTGCCAGCAGCTTAGCCAAGACCGTTAACTATGGCTACACCTTC.

This clonotype came up a few times. The V and J genes are TRBV6-4 and TRBJ1-1; perhaps TRBD1 as D (5 bases). Germline V gene sequence: CDR1 MRHNA, CDR2 SNTAGT. The CDR3 consists of 13 residues. V lost 6 bases to trimming and J lost 2 bases, with 10 bases between them. CDR3 residues: CASSSGSNTEAFF. Here the CDR3 DNA reads TGTGCCAGCAGCTCAGGGAGTAACACTGAAGCTTTCTTT.

The chain uses TRBV6-1 and TRBJ1-2, with TRBD1 identical over 9 bases. CDR3 length equals 13 residues. With V trimmed by 6 bases and J by 8 bases, 7 bases remained unmatched. The germline gives CDR1 MNHNS, CDR2 SASEGT. DNA of the CDR3: TGTGCCAGCAGCCCCGGGACAGGGCAAGGCTACACCTTC. Encoded protein: CASSPGTGQGYTF.

The V gene is TRBV19, the J gene TRBJ1-1; D not resolved. This CDR3 is built from 11 residues. From germline, CDR1 is LNHDA and CDR2 SQIVND (reference sequence). V was clipped by 9 bases and J by 2 bases, with 7 bases between them. CDR3 protein: CASGDNTEAFF. The CDR3 DNA sequence: TGTGCCAGCGGGGATAACACTGAAGCTTTCTTT.

The chain carries TRBV29-1 and TRBJ1-1; possibly TRBD1 for D (5 bases). The CDR3 is 15 amino acids. Trimming left V 3 bases short and J 5 bases short, with 19 bases between. Per germline, CDR1 SQVTM and CDR2 ANQGSEA. CDR3 sequence (DNA): TGCAGCGTTGAGGAGGGGCCCGCTGGGTGGACTGAAGCTTTCTTT. Translating it yields CSVEEGPAGWTEAFF. The full variable domain, rest sourced from reference TRBV29-1 and TRBJ1-1, is SAVISQKPSRDICQRGTSLTIQCQVDSQVTMMFWYRQQPGQSLTLIATANQGSEATYESGFVIDKFPISRPNLTFSTLTVSNMSPEDSSIYLCSVEEGPAGWTEAFFGQGTRLTVV.

The chain employs TRBV19 and TRBJ1-2; D unresolved. Between the trimmed V and J ends, which lost 7 bases and 4 bases, there was a span of 7 bases. There are 11 residues in the CDR3. Germline V gene lookup returns CDR1 LNHDA and CDR2 SQIVND (reference sequence). CDR3: CASKSFYGYTF. CDR3 nucleotides: TGTGCCAGTAAGTCGTTCTATGGCTACACCTTC.

This chain links TRBV2 with TRBJ2-7, with D maybe TRBD1 (7 bases). The CDR3 extends over 12 amino acids. Germline CDR1 reads SNHLY; CDR2 reads FYNNEI. This CDR3 is CAGGGDSREQYF. The CDR3 DNA reads TGTGCGGGCGGCGGGGACAGTCGGGAGCAGTACTTC.

The sample holds a few counts of this clonotype. This chain connects TRBV15 to TRBJ1-1; D is possibly TRBD1 (6 bases). The CDR3 is made up of 13 amino acids. CDR1 is LNHNV and CDR2 is YYDKDF in the germline V gene (reference sequence). V was trimmed by 4 bases and J by 1 base, leaving 7 bases between them. The CDR3 nucleotides are TGTGCCACCAGCAAAGGGGGGAACACTGAAGCTTTCTTT. This codes for CATSKGGNTEAFF. Complete variable domain (other parts from reference TRBV15 and TRBJ1-1): DAMVIQNPRYQVTQFGKPVTLSCSQTLNHNVMYWYQQKSSQAPKLLFHYYDKDFNNEADTPDNFQSRRPNTSFCFLDIRSPGLGDTAMYLCATSKGGNTEAFFGQGTRLTVV.

This sequence joins TRBV6-1 and TRBJ2-3; 7 nucleotides match TRBD2. V trimming: 6 bases; J trimming: 1 base; junction bases outside the gene matches: 7. This CDR3 has 15 residues. In germline, CDR1 is MNHNS, CDR2 SASEGT. The CDR3 loop reads CASRPLAGGTDTQYF. CDR3 DNA sequence: TGTGCCAGCAGGCCCTTGGCGGGGGGCACAGATACGCAGTATTTT.

This chain uses TRBV15 with TRBJ2-1, with D unresolved. Germline V gene sequence: CDR1 LNHNV, CDR2 YYDKDF (reference sequence). Trimming left V 3 bases short and J 3 bases short, with 6 bases between. CDR3 length equals 13 residues. Written as DNA, the CDR3 is TGTGCCACCAGCAGGCCGGACTACAATGAGCAGTTCTTC. Its protein is CATSRPDYNEQFF. Filled out from reference TRBV15 and TRBJ2-1, the complete variable domain reads DAMVIQNPRYQVTQFGKPVTLSCSQTLNHNVMYWYQQKSSQAPKLLFHYYDKDFNNEADTPDNFQSRRPNTSFCFLDIRSPGLGDTAMYLCATSRPDYNEQFFGPGTRLTVL.